Listed below are T cell receptor beta chains from one sample, sequenced in a study of metastatic and nonmetastatic thyroid tumors. From the PCR reads, TCRdb re-called clones with MiXCR. The sample contains some 83,000 clones, 12% of which appear only once. Sample: tumor tissue. The receptors stem from a female donor with papillary thyroid cancer or a benign thyroid nodule (not recorded which). Some clones in this sample may be carry-over from other donors' samples. Both conserved end residues are part of each CDR3. A D gene is named only where the DNA matches it firmly. Clone size appears in some rows only: once, few, many, or a class for an expanded clone.

v_call	clone_size	j_call	d_call	cdr3_aa	cdr3_nt
TRBV7-8	many	TRBJ1-1	NA	CASSLVGGSSGEAFF	TGTGCCAGCAGCTTAGTGGGGGGATCGAGTGGTGAAGCTTTCTTT
TRBV4-2	many	TRBJ1-6	NA	CASSQNLRGRSPLHF	TGTGCCAGCAGCCAGAACCTGCGCGGGCGGTCACCCCTCCACTTT
TRBV5-1	many	TRBJ2-7	NA	CASTPSGDGEQYF	TGCGCCAGCACCCCCTCTGGCGACGGCGAGCAGTACTTC
TRBV6-1	many	TRBJ1-2	NA	CASSIGMDYGYTF	TGTGCCAGTTCTATTGGAATGGACTATGGCTACACCTTC
TRBV19	many	TRBJ2-7	NA	CASSPGRTYEQYF	TGTGCCAGTAGTCCAGGGAGGACCTACGAGCAGTACTTC
TRBV28	many	TRBJ1-5	TRBD1	CASRRTGGSFNQPQHF	TGTGCCAGCAGACGGACAGGGGGCTCATTCAATCAGCCCCAGCATTTT
TRBV6-5	few	TRBJ2-7	NA	CASSYPPWSYEQYF	TGTGCCAGCAGTTACCCCCCATGGTCCTACGAGCAGTACTTC
TRBV27	many	TRBJ1-4	NA	CASSLRLNNEKLFF	TGTGCCAGCAGTTTGAGGTTGAATAATGAAAAACTGTTTTTT
TRBV5-6	NA	TRBJ1-6	NA	CASSGAGGDSPFHF	TGTGCCAGCAGCGGGGCTGGTGGCGATTCACCCTTCCACTTT
TRBV19	many	TRBJ2-1	TRBD1	CASSEGTGDEQFF	TGTGCCAGTAGTGAAGGGACAGGCGATGAGCAGTTCTTC
TRBV20-1	many	TRBJ2-1	TRBD1	CSARDGTGGDNEQFF	TGCAGTGCTAGAGATGGGACAGGGGGGGACAATGAGCAGTTCTTC
TRBV20-1	many	TRBJ2-7	TRBD1	CSAKGQGLYEQYF	TGCAGTGCTAAGGGACAGGGCCTCTACGAGCAGTACTTC
TRBV20-1	NA	TRBJ2-1	TRBD2	CSARGGGTSGGSSYNEQFF	TGCAGTGCTAGAGGTGGGGGGACTAGCGGTGGCAGCTCCTACAATGAGCAGTTCTTC
TRBV6-1	many	TRBJ2-1	NA	CASTIVYEQFF	TGTGCCAGCACAATAGTCTATGAGCAGTTCTTC
TRBV29-1	many	TRBJ1-1	TRBD1	CSVQPTGGLNTEAFF	TGCAGCGTTCAGCCGACAGGGGGTCTGAACACTGAAGCTTTCTTT
TRBV15	many	TRBJ2-7	TRBD2	CATSRGTSGIYEQYF	TGTGCCACCAGCAGGGGGACTAGCGGGATTTACGAGCAGTACTTC
TRBV6-1	many	TRBJ1-2	NA	CASSGRVNYGYTF	TGTGCCAGCAGTGGCCGGGTCAACTATGGCTACACCTTC
TRBV29-1	many	TRBJ1-1	NA	CSVFDRTKGNTEAFF	TGCAGCGTTTTTGATCGGACGAAAGGTAACACTGAAGCTTTCTTT
TRBV29-1	few	TRBJ1-2	NA	CSVGMDGYTF	TGCAGCGTTGGTATGGATGGCTACACCTTC
TRBV20-1	NA	TRBJ2-5	NA	CSSTPASETQYF	TGCAGTTCTACTCCCGCTTCAGAGACCCAGTACTTC
TRBV5-1	many	TRBJ2-1	TRBD2	CASSLGGRGMGEQFF	TGCGCCAGCAGCTTAGGCGGGAGAGGGATGGGTGAGCAGTTCTTC
TRBV11-1	many	TRBJ1-1	TRBD1	CASSSGQGPMAFF	TGTGCCAGCAGCTCGGGACAGGGGCCGATGGCTTTCTTT
TRBV20-1	many	TRBJ1-4	TRBD1	CSASWDRGEKLFF	TGCAGTGCTAGTTGGGACAGGGGAGAAAAACTGTTTTTT
TRBV5-4	many	TRBJ2-6	NA	CASSLVYGANVLTF	TGTGCCAGCAGCTTGGTTTACGGGGCCAACGTCCTGACTTTC
TRBV5-1	NA	TRBJ1-2	NA	CASSLGFYGYTF	TGCGCCAGCAGCTTGGGTTTTTATGGCTACACCTTC
TRBV4-1	many	TRBJ2-1	NA	CASSQDPAWSSYNEQFF	TGCGCCAGCAGCCAAGATCCAGCCTGGAGCTCCTACAATGAGCAGTTCTTC
TRBV18	many	TRBJ1-6	NA	CASSQAGGHSYSPLHF	TGTGCCAGCTCACAGGCCGGGGGACATTCTTATTCACCCCTCCACTTT